This TCR beta chain was identified in a study of blood T cell repertoires in COVID-19. Study in general: Both acute and convalescent COVID-19 samples were obtained from the United States, Italy and Spain. T cells, B-cell-depleted T cells, or PBMCs provided the cDNA or gDNA that served as material.

V lost 5 bases, J lost 4 bases, and 4 bases stayed unmatched. CDR1 is SGHRS and CDR2 is YFSETQ in the germline V gene. The CDR3 contains 13 residues. During active infection, Seattle patients enrolled and were then monitored through disease. Comment on this clone: The sample contains more than one DNA sequence encoding this CDR3.

Per the authors' pipeline: Cell counts per sample came from amplifying reference gene primers. TCRdb's table, derived via immunoSEQ multiplex PCR, lists solely in-frame clones and lacks some. D and trimming were read from the DNA, whereas the V and J calls and clone size are those reported in that table. Among approximately 160,000 clones listed, approximately 86% were seen once. Material: peripheral blood. The origin of this receptor is a man aged 60 to 69 with COVID-19, enrolled during active disease. The chain combines TRBV5-1 with TRBJ1-1, with 8 bases aligning to TRBD1. The DNA for the CDR3 is TGCGCCAGCAGTGGACAGGGAGGCACTGAAGCTTTCTTT. Translation: CASSGQGGTEAFF.